In this sample, the clone carrying this T cell receptor beta chain turned up a few times. Antigen unknown. Amplified material comprised TCR beta CDR3 regions derived from RNA transcripts. HTBI-primed RT-PCR formed the first round, and a multiplex PCR formed the second. TCRdb independently ran MiXCR on the multiplex PCR reads; one entry per CDR3 protein. Here the sample spans about 410,000 distinct CDR3 sequences, about 16% being singletons. The data originate from a study of Graves' ophthalmopathy and Graves' hyperthyroidism. Study results and limitations: Ophthalmopathy progression predictions by the model showed approximately 75% specificity and about 71% sensitivity. Ophthalmopathy and stable hyperthyroidism were discriminated by a 13-signature model, with roughly 88% sensitivity and approximately 77% specificity.

The CDR3 has 13 amino acids. Germline V gene sequence: CDR1 KGHSH, CDR2 LQKENI. Trimming cost V 3 bases and J 3 bases, with 9 bases left between them. Orbital computed tomography, together with clinical symptoms, serum thyroxine, TRAb and thyroid ultrasound, was used for diagnosis. This chain connects TRBV18 to TRBJ2-7; D may be TRBD1 (5 bases). This clonotype was sampled from a woman under 30 with Graves' ophthalmopathy. The specimen sequenced was peripheral blood. CDR3 in amino acids: CASSPTEDYEQYF. In DNA form, the CDR3 reads TGTGCCAGCTCACCGACAGAGGACTACGAGCAGTACTTC.